This is a list of T cell receptor beta chains from one sample in a study of blood T cell repertoires in COVID-19. Method: immunoSEQ multiplex PCR; TCRdb's copy keeps in-frame clones and lacks some. The sample includes roughly 77,000 clones, 90% seen only once; the top ten take approximately 6.7%. Material for sequencing was peripheral blood. These receptors originate from a woman older than 75 with active COVID-19. Both conserved end residues are part of each CDR3. A D gene is named only where the DNA matches it firmly. Clone size is shown for a subset of rows, as once, few, many or a class of expanded clone.

J | V | D | size | DNA | CDR3
TRBJ1-1 | TRBV7-3 | NA | few | TGTGCCAGCAGCTTAAGTACAGCGAACACTGAAGCTTTCTTT | CASSLSTANTEAFF
TRBJ2-7 | TRBV7-9 | TRBD2 | NA | TGTGCCAGCAGCCTAATCCTAGCGGGAGGCGAAACCTACGAGCAGTACTTC | CASSLILAGGETYEQYF
TRBJ2-5 | TRBV9 | TRBD2 | NA | TGTGCCAGCAGCGCAAACGGGAGGGCCCCGGAGACCCAGTACTTC | CASSANGRAPETQYF
TRBJ2-6 | TRBV5-4 | NA | once | TGTGCCAGCAGCTCAACAGGGTCCCCTGGGGCCAACGTCCTGACTTTC | CASSSTGSPGANVLTF
TRBJ2-5 | TRBV5-4 | TRBD2 | NA | TGTGCCAGCAGCTTCGGGGGACTAGCGTATCAAGAGACCCAGTACTTC | CASSFGGLAYQETQYF
TRBJ2-7 | TRBV5-1 | NA | NA | TGCGCCAGCCAAAAGGACAGACTTTACTCTTCCAGCTCCTACGAGCAGTACTTC | CASQKDRLYSSSSYEQYF
TRBJ2-5 | TRBV7-2 | NA | NA | TGTGCCAGCAGCACCCCAGTGCAGCAAGAGACCCAGTACTTC | CASSTPVQQETQYF
TRBJ2-7 | TRBV7-9 | TRBD1 | NA | TGTGCCAGCAGCCATTGGGACAGCTACGAGCAGTACTTC | CASSHWDSYEQYF
TRBJ2-7 | TRBV28 | NA | NA | TGTGCCAGCAGGTCAGCGGTTGCCACCTCCTACGAGCAGTACTTC | CASRSAVATSYEQYF
TRBJ2-1 | TRBV3-1/TRBV3-2 | TRBD2 | NA | TGTGCCAGCAGCCAACTAGCGGGAGGATATAATGAGCAGTTCTTC | CASSQLAGGYNEQFF
TRBJ2-1 | TRBV29-1 | NA | NA | TGCAGCGTCTTGCCGAGCGGCCCTCACAATGAGCAGTTCTTC | CSVLPSGPHNEQFF
TRBJ1-2 | TRBV28 | NA | NA | TGTGCCAGCAGTTTATTATCGGGGGGTATCGACGGCTACACCTTC | CASSLLSGGIDGYTF
TRBJ1-2 | TRBV6-2/TRBV6-3 | TRBD1 | NA | TGTGCCAGCAGTTACGACAGGGCTTTTGGCTACACCTTC | CASSYDRAFGYTF
TRBJ2-3 | TRBV7-2 | TRBD2 | NA | TGTGCCAGCCCCTTAAACCCGGGGGGAGATACGCAGTATTTT | CASPLNPGGDTQYF
TRBJ1-5 | TRBV13 | NA | once | TGTGCCAGCAGTTCCATGACCGAGGGTCAGCCCCAGCATTTT | CASSSMTEGQPQHF
TRBJ2-7 | TRBV6-2/TRBV6-3 | TRBD2 | once | TGTGCCAGCAGTAAGCGGGAGGACACTTACCCCTACGAGCAGTACTTC | CASSKREDTYPYEQYF
TRBJ1-5 | TRBV15 | TRBD1 | NA | TGTGCCACCAGCAGAGATCCCGGAGGGGGCGATCAGCCCCAGCATTTT | CATSRDPGGGDQPQHF
TRBJ2-1 | TRBV7-9 | TRBD2 | few | TGTGCCAGCACCGGGACTAGCGGGAGCTCCTACAATGAGCAGTTCTTC | CASTGTSGSSYNEQFF
TRBJ2-7 | TRBV4-2 | NA | NA | TGTGCCAGCAGCCAAGATCCGGGGACCTACGAGCAGTACTTC | CASSQDPGTYEQYF
TRBJ1-4 | TRBV12-3/TRBV12-4 | NA | NA | TGTGCCAGCAGTCCCCGGGAGTTCGAAAAACTGTTTTTT | CASSPREFEKLFF
TRBJ2-1 | TRBV2 | NA | NA | TGTGCCAGCAGTGAGCTAGCGAACTACAATGAGCAGTTCTTC | CASSELANYNEQFF
TRBJ1-4 | TRBV20-1 | NA | NA | TGCAGTGCTGGGGGGCTGTTTTTT | CSAGGLFF
TRBJ2-1 | TRBV5-1 | NA | NA | TGCGCCAGCAGCTTGGGGGCAAACGATGAGCAGTTCTTC | CASSLGANDEQFF
TRBJ1-1 | TRBV5-1 | NA | NA | TGCGCCAGCAGCTCGACCGGGACACCAGAACAGGGTGAAGCTTTCTTT | CASSSTGTPEQGEAFF
TRBJ2-5 | TRBV7-9 | TRBD2 | NA | TGTGCCAGCAGCTTAGCAGCCTCCGTGCGGGGGGAGACCCAGTACTTC | CASSLAASVRGETQYF
TRBJ2-2 | TRBV19 | NA | NA | TGTGCCAGTATGGGCCCCCAGGGCGCGAACACCGGGGAGCTGTTTTTT | CASMGPQGANTGELFF
TRBJ2-3 | TRBV5-4 | NA | NA | TGTGCCAGCAGCTTGTATAGCACAGATACGCAGTATTTT | CASSLYSTDTQYF
TRBJ2-5 | TRBV30 | NA | NA | TGTGCCTGGAGTCCCCCGGGGAGCGGAGAGACCCAGTACTTC | CAWSPPGSGETQYF
TRBJ1-1 | TRBV9 | TRBD1 | NA | TGTGCCAGCAGCGTAACAGGGGGGAACACTGAAGCTTTCTTT | CASSVTGGNTEAFF
TRBJ2-1 | TRBV25-1 | TRBD2 | NA | TGTGCCAGCAGTGAACGCGGCGGGAGTGCCTACAATGAGCAGTTCTTC | CASSERGGSAYNEQFF
TRBJ1-5 | TRBV28 | TRBD1 | few | TGTGCCAGCAGCGGGACAGGCCACAATCAGCCCCAGCATTTT | CASSGTGHNQPQHF
TRBJ2-3 | TRBV7-9 | NA | NA | TGTGCCAGCAGCCCAATCCGTACAGGGCTAGATACGCAGTATTTT | CASSPIRTGLDTQYF
TRBJ1-5 | TRBV19 | TRBD1 | NA | TGTGCCAGTAGTATAGGACAGGGGACCGGCCAGCCCCAGCATTTT | CASSIGQGTGQPQHF
TRBJ1-3 | TRBV28 | TRBD1 | few | TGTGCCAGCAGTTTAGGGTACAGGGGGCTAGGAAACACCATATATTTT | CASSLGYRGLGNTIYF
TRBJ2-1 | TRBV20-1 | TRBD2 | NA | TGCAGTGCTAGTATTCCCGGCACTAGCGGGAGAATGAATGAGCAGTTCTTC | CSASIPGTSGRMNEQFF
TRBJ2-1 | TRBV3-1/TRBV3-2 | NA | NA | TGTGCCAGCAGCCAATTTGATGGCGGACTACAAATCCATGAGCAGTTCTTC | CASSQFDGGLQIHEQFF
TRBJ2-2 | TRBV7-9 | TRBD2 | NA | TGTGCCAGCAGCCCTCGACTAGGCGGGAGGGGTACGAACACCGGGGAGCTGTTTTTT | CASSPRLGGRGTNTGELFF
TRBJ2-3 | TRBV9 | NA | NA | TGTGCCAGCAGTCCCCTAGTAGGCACAGATACGCAGTATTTT | CASSPLVGTDTQYF
TRBJ2-2 | TRBV7-7 | NA | NA | TGTGCTAGCAGCTTAGCGCGGCAGGGGGAGCTGTTTTTT | CASSLARQGELFF
TRBJ2-5 | TRBV29-1 | NA | once | TGCAGCGTTGCAGTCCAAGAGACCCAGTACTTC | CSVAVQETQYF